A selection of T cell receptor beta chains follows, all from one sample in a study of beta chain features in type 1 diabetes. Profiled with immunoSEQ multiplex PCR; TCRdb holds only in-frame clones, not every one. This sample has 860,000 or so clones; about a sixth occur once, and the top ten carry 0.023%. Material for sequencing was naive CD4+ T cells from blood. These receptors all come from a young woman in good health. Both conserved end residues are part of each CDR3. The D gene is left open where the match is weak. Size is omitted from some rows. Given values are once, few, many or a class for expanded clones.

CDR3 DNA	CDR3 protein	J gene	V gene	clone size	D gene
TGTGCCAGCAGCTTAGGGGTTCGCGGGGGAAACACCGGGGAGCTGTTTTTT	CASSLGVRGGNTGELFF	TRBJ2-2	TRBV7-2	NA	TRBD2
TGTGCCAGTAGCCTTCAGGGAAGGAGGGACACTGAAGCTTTCTTT	CASSLQGRRDTEAFF	TRBJ1-1	TRBV19	few	NA
TGTGCCAGCAACGAAGGTTGGACTAGCGGGAGGAGTACCGGGGAGCTGTTTTTT	CASNEGWTSGRSTGELFF	TRBJ2-2	TRBV7-2	NA	TRBD2
TGTGCCAGCAGCTCCTACAATGAGCAGTTCTTC	CASSSYNEQFF	TRBJ2-1	TRBV5-4	many	NA
TGTGCCAGCAGCGTAGAGCTGAGAGAGACCCAGTACTTC	CASSVELRETQYF	TRBJ2-5	TRBV9	NA	NA
TGTGCCAGCAGCAAAGCGAATGGACTAGCGGGATTTATAGATACGCAGTATTTT	CASSKANGLAGFIDTQYF	TRBJ2-3	TRBV21-1	few	NA
TGTGCCAGCTCACCATTCAGGACTAGCGGGAGTTCAAGGTACGAGCAGTACTTC	CASSPFRTSGSSRYEQYF	TRBJ2-7	TRBV18	NA	TRBD2
TGTGCCAGCAGTTTACTGACAGAAATCAACGCTGAAGCTTTCTTT	CASSLLTEINAEAFF	TRBJ1-1	TRBV28	NA	NA
TGTGCCAGCCGCCTTGGACAGGGGGCAACCTACAATGAGCAGTTCTTC	CASRLGQGATYNEQFF	TRBJ2-1	TRBV11-1	few	TRBD1
TGTGCAAGCTCGGGCACTAGCGGGTCCTACAATGAGCAGTTCTTC	CASSGTSGSYNEQFF	TRBJ2-1	TRBV7-6	NA	TRBD2
TGCAGCGTTGAAAGGCAGGGGTATAATGAGCAGTTCTTC	CSVERQGYNEQFF	TRBJ2-1	TRBV29-1	few	NA
TGTGCCAGCAGCCAGACCATCCTAGCGGGAAAGTTTGTGCAGTATTTT	CASSQTILAGKFVQYF	TRBJ2-3	TRBV14	NA	TRBD2
TGTGCCAGCAGTCCCGGGACTAGCGGGAGGTATGAGCAGTTCTTC	CASSPGTSGRYEQFF	TRBJ2-1	TRBV27	NA	TRBD2
TGTGCCAGCAGCTTACGGGGCAACAATCAGCCCCAGCATTTT	CASSLRGNNQPQHF	TRBJ1-5	TRBV7-2	NA	NA
TGTGCCAGCAGCTCCCGGACTAGCGGGGGCGGGCAGTTCTTC	CASSSRTSGGGQFF	TRBJ2-1	TRBV6-5	few	TRBD2
TGTGCCAGCAGCCTTGGGACTAGCGGGAGGGCCGCTACAGATACGCAGTATTTT	CASSLGTSGRAATDTQYF	TRBJ2-3	TRBV7-2	few	TRBD2
TGTGCCAGCAGCCAGAGCGGCTTTAGGGGCTACACCTTC	CASSQSGFRGYTF	TRBJ1-2	TRBV4-2	NA	NA
TGTGCCAGCAGCTTTATTGCGCAAGAGACCCAGTACTTC	CASSFIAQETQYF	TRBJ2-5	TRBV7-2	NA	NA
TGTGCCAGCAGCTTAATTTTTGTAACTAGCGGGGAAAAAGAGACCCAGTACTTC	CASSLIFVTSGEKETQYF	TRBJ2-5	TRBV11-2	NA	TRBD2
TGCAGCGTTGGGGTGCCGGGGACTGGAAACACCATATATTTT	CSVGVPGTGNTIYF	TRBJ1-3	TRBV29-1	few	NA
TGCGCCAGTATATCACCCCGGCCTAGCGGTAACGAGCAGTACTTC	CASISPRPSGNEQYF	TRBJ2-7	TRBV4-3	NA	TRBD2
TGTGCCAGCAGCAAGACCGTGGAGCAGTTCTTC	CASSKTVEQFF	TRBJ2-1	TRBV7-2	few	NA
TGTGCCAGCAGTTTCCCCCGGGAGGGCTACACCTTC	CASSFPREGYTF	TRBJ1-2	TRBV28	NA	NA
TGTGCCAGCAGCACCGGACTAGCGGAGACCCAGTACTTC	CASSTGLAETQYF	TRBJ2-5	TRBV7-3	NA	TRBD2
TGTGCCAGCAGCTTAGCGGGACCCTCCTACAATGAGCAGTTCTTC	CASSLAGPSYNEQFF	TRBJ2-1	TRBV7-9	NA	NA
TGTGCCAGCAGCCAAGGGACACAGACGCAGACCCATTTC	CASSQGTQTQTHF	TRBJ1-2	TRBV4-2	few	NA
TGCGCCAGCAGTGAGAGCAGTAGGCGGGCCACCTACGAGCAGTACTTC	CASSESSRRATYEQYF	TRBJ2-7	TRBV10-2	NA	NA
TGTGCCAGCAGTTACACCGGGGGGCATTCGGTCGGTGAGCAGTTCTTC	CASSYTGGHSVGEQFF	TRBJ2-1	TRBV6-5	NA	NA
TGTGCCAGCTCACCGGGTCGAGACGAGACCCAGTACTTC	CASSPGRDETQYF	TRBJ2-5	TRBV18	NA	NA
TGTGCCAGCAGTTACTCGGACAGCACAGATACGCAGTATTTT	CASSYSDSTDTQYF	TRBJ2-3	TRBV6-5	NA	NA
TGCGCCAGCTCTCCCCTGGATTTTGGACTAGCGGGTTACAATGAGCAGTTCTTC	CASSPLDFGLAGYNEQFF	TRBJ2-1	TRBV4-3	few	TRBD2